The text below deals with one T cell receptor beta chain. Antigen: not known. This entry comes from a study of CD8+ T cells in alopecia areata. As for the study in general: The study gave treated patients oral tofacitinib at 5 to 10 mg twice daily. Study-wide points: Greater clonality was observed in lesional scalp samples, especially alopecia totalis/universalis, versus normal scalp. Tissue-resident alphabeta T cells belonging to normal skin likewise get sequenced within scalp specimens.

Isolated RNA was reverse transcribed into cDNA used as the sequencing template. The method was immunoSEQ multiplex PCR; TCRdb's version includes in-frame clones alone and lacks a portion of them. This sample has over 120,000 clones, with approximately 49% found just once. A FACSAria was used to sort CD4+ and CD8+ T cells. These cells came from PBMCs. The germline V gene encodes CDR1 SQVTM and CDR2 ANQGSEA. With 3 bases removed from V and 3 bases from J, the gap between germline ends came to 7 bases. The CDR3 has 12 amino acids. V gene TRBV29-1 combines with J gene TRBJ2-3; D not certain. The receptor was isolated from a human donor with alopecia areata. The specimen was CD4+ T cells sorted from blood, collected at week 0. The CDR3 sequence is CSVEVLTDTQYF. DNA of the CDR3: TGCAGCGTTGAGGTCTTAACAGATACGCAGTATTTT.